This T cell receptor (beta chain) was recovered during a study of CD8+CD57+ T cells in acquired aplastic anemia. Study at large: An average of roughly 3 ug of DNA was obtained from sorted CD4+ and CD8+ cells. The study obtained 9 million to 11 million reads on average for CD4+ cells from healthy donors.

Study conclusions and caveats: No significant difference in CD8+ Simpson's diversity was found between patients and controls.

CDR1 is SGHTA and CDR2 is FQGNSA in the germline V gene. The CDR3 is 13 residues long. Comments on this clonotype: Its antigen remains unknown. Being one base from a much bigger clone, this may be a read error.

For CDR3 and TCR beta VDJ profiling, genomic DNA was the template used. MiXCR, run by TCRdb on the reads, gives a single entry per CDR3 protein. This sample carries some 180,000 distinct CDR3 sequences, about half of them seen once, and the ten largest clones take about 2.9%. The chain couples TRBV7-2 to TRBJ1-1, with D uncertain. This clonotype originated in a human donor in good health. The sample comprised sorted CD4+, CD8+, or CD8+CD57+ T cells (not recorded which) from PBMCs. The CDR3: CASKRVSNTEALF. The CDR3, as DNA: TGTGCCAGCAAGAGGGTCTCGAACACTGAAGCTCTCTTT.